This entry describes one TCR beta chain. What it recognizes is unknown. The method was immunoSEQ multiplex PCR; TCRdb's version includes in-frame clones alone and lacks a portion of them. The table includes about 94,000 clones, 90% to 95% detected once. The sample originates from a study of graft-versus-host responses after intestinal transplantation. Study overall: Multivisceral, liver-intestinal, or isolated intestinal transplants were performed in recipients.

Trimming took 5 bases from V and 7 from J; bases not matched to a gene: 24. This CDR3 has 21 residues. Germline V lookup: CDR1 LGHNT, CDR2 FRNRAP. The source was unstimulated CD8+ T cells sorted from spleen or lymph node cells, collected before intestinal transplant. V is TRBV12-5 and J is TRBJ2-1, with TRBD2 matching 12 bases. This clonotype originated in a human donor who received an intestinal transplant. The CDR3 is CASGHGDGTGKTSGRYNEQFF. In nucleotides, the CDR3 is TGTGCTAGTGGTCATGGTGACGGGACAGGGAAAACTAGCGGGAGGTATAATGAGCAGTTCTTC.